This TCR beta chain came from a study of naive and memory T cell subsets. With 4 bases clipped from V and 7 bases from J, the junction kept 17 bases outside the gene matches. The CDR3 totals 17 residues. The germline V gene encodes CDR1 MDHEN and CDR2 SYDVKM. Both TRBC1 and TRBC2 were covered by a beta constant-region primer of two equimolar oligonucleotides. Nested alpha and beta constant-region primers with the SP2 primer drove four PCR rounds on ligated cDNA. TCRdb recomputed calls from the UMI-ligation and nested PCR reads with MiXCR, one row per CDR3 protein. The sample includes about 120,000 distinct CDR3 sequences, 35% to 40% of them seen just once. The sample holds a few counts of this clonotype.

The TCR comes from a human donor in good health. The sample consisted of central memory CD4+ T cells from blood. The gene calls are TRBV28 and TRBJ2-7; 9 nucleotides line up with TRBD2. The CDR3 protein is CASSSPRSGRMIGEQYF. In DNA, the CDR3 is TGTGCCAGCAGTTCCCCCCGAAGCGGGAGGATGATTGGAGAGCAGTACTTC.